A selection of T cell receptor beta chains follows, all from one sample in a study of blood T cells in healthy people across ages. TCRdb independently ran MiXCR on the 5' RACE reads; one entry per CDR3 protein. The sample holds 850,000 to 1,000,000 distinct CDR3 sequences, roughly half seen once. Sample: blood. The receptors stem from a woman aged 55 to 70 in good health. Each CDR3 is given with its conserved first and last residue. A D gene is named only where the DNA matches it firmly.

V gene: TRBV4-2
D gene: NA
CDR3 protein: CASSQDIGNIQYF

V gene: TRBV12-3/TRBV12-4
D gene: TRBD2
CDR3 protein: CASSSGLGLATQYF

V gene: TRBV6-2/TRBV6-3
D gene: NA
CDR3 protein: CASSQDRIYEQYF

V gene: TRBV11-3
D gene: NA
CDR3 protein: CASSRQAYNEQFF

V gene: TRBV4-1
D gene: TRBD2
CDR3 protein: CASSQQTSGSADTQYF

V gene: TRBV29-1
D gene: NA
CDR3 protein: CSVERRRENTEAFF

V gene: TRBV15
D gene: NA
CDR3 protein: CATSRDRGLGEQYF

V gene: TRBV29-1
D gene: NA
CDR3 protein: CSAGISGTYEQYF

V gene: TRBV6-5
D gene: TRBD1
CDR3 protein: CASSYSMGDRAYEQYF

V gene: TRBV4-1
D gene: NA
CDR3 protein: CASNGRTRTDTQYF

V gene: TRBV18
D gene: NA
CDR3 protein: CASSPYLQNTDTQYF

V gene: TRBV20-1
D gene: NA
CDR3 protein: CSAPMDQETQYF

V gene: TRBV4-2
D gene: TRBD2
CDR3 protein: CASSQVESVAGGLDTQYF

V gene: TRBV3-1
D gene: NA
CDR3 protein: CASSKLVPYEQYF

V gene: TRBV14
D gene: NA
CDR3 protein: CASSQGSRVYNEQFF

V gene: TRBV7-9
D gene: NA
CDR3 protein: CASSLGLSYGSTF

V gene: TRBV7-2
D gene: TRBD2
CDR3 protein: CASSLGGGRPSEQYF

V gene: TRBV25-1
D gene: NA
CDR3 protein: CASRQTGANTEAFF

V gene: TRBV18
D gene: NA
CDR3 protein: CASSPPAGPRVEQYF

V gene: TRBV28
D gene: NA
CDR3 protein: CASSSDRPGANVLTF

V gene: TRBV4-3
D gene: NA
CDR3 protein: CASSQDRDLRRLNTEAFF

V gene: TRBV10-3
D gene: NA
CDR3 protein: CAISESFGEPTGELFF

V gene: TRBV6-5
D gene: TRBD1
CDR3 protein: CASRTGLVGQYF

V gene: TRBV3-1
D gene: NA
CDR3 protein: CASSHSGRDEQYF

V gene: TRBV27
D gene: NA
CDR3 protein: CASSSAGIYEQYF

V gene: TRBV29-1
D gene: NA
CDR3 protein: CSVDLRWGEQYF

V gene: TRBV20-1
D gene: TRBD1
CDR3 protein: CSASGQGKDEQFF

V gene: TRBV2
D gene: TRBD1
CDR3 protein: CASLGQGSFEQFF

V gene: TRBV7-9
D gene: NA
CDR3 protein: CASSPRPLHGYTF

V gene: TRBV29-1
D gene: NA
CDR3 protein: CSVVAGWETQYF

V gene: TRBV7-2
D gene: NA
CDR3 protein: CASSPLSRAQYF

V gene: TRBV2
D gene: NA
CDR3 protein: CASSDRGHEKLFF

V gene: TRBV5-1
D gene: NA
CDR3 protein: CASSFGSTSSPLHF

V gene: TRBV29-1
D gene: NA
CDR3 protein: CSVAPLEAQYF

V gene: TRBV4-1
D gene: NA
CDR3 protein: CASSQVVQYYEQYF

V gene: TRBV5-6
D gene: NA
CDR3 protein: CASSFSRGNRHEQYF

V gene: TRBV7-6
D gene: NA
CDR3 protein: CASSLAGLNNEQFF

V gene: TRBV6-5
D gene: NA
CDR3 protein: CTSTARGNEQFF

V gene: TRBV14
D gene: NA
CDR3 protein: CASSQVATVVYEQYF

V gene: TRBV12-3/TRBV12-4
D gene: NA
CDR3 protein: CASSIRVGADTQYF

V gene: TRBV10-2
D gene: NA
CDR3 protein: CASSGQSGYEQYF

V gene: TRBV28
D gene: NA
CDR3 protein: CASFGLPYEQYF

V gene: TRBV12-3/TRBV12-4
D gene: TRBD1
CDR3 protein: CASSATGGGEKLFF

V gene: TRBV29-1
D gene: TRBD2
CDR3 protein: CSGLSGHTQYF